Following are 27 T cell receptor beta chains from one sample sequenced in a study of shared clonotypes between healthy human individuals. Sequencing used immunoSEQ multiplex PCR; TCRdb keeps in-frame clones, though not all of them. Here the sample spans about 2.4 million clones, 90% to 95% being singletons. Material for sequencing was naive CD4+ T cells from PBMCs. Sample subset: CD45RA+ positively selected. These receptors all stem from a man between 18 and 35 years old in good health. Some clones in this sample may be carry-over from other donors' samples.

As DNA, the CDR3 is TGTGCCAGTAGTGCCCGTCGGGGGGGGGCGAGCAATCAGCCCCAGCATTTT. Amino acids: CASSARRGGASNQPQHF. The chain recombines TRBV19 with TRBJ1-5, with D perhaps TRBD1 (6 bases). The V gene lost 5 bases and the J gene lost 1 base, with 18 bases spanning the gap. The CDR3 covers 17 residues. Germline CDR1 is LNHDA and CDR2 is SQIVND (reference sequence).

The V gene is TRBV18, the J gene TRBJ2-1; 10 nucleotides match TRBD2. V trimming: 2 bases; J trimming: 3 bases; junction bases outside the gene matches: 4. The CDR3 extends over 16 amino acids. Looked up from germline, CDR1 is KGHSH and CDR2 is LQKENI. CDR3 DNA sequence: TGTGCCAGCTCACCAAGGACTAGCGGATTCTACAATGAGCAGTTCTTC. Protein product: CASSPRTSGFYNEQFF.

J is TRBJ1-1 and V is TRBV2; 8 nucleotides line up with TRBD1. Germline CDR1 reads SNHLY; CDR2 reads FYNNEI. The V segment lost 7 bases and the J segment 4 bases; nucleotides outside the gene matches: 8. The CDR3 contains 14 residues. CDR3 in DNA: TGTGCCAGCACGAGTTATGACAGGGGCACTGAAGCTTTCTTT. This sequence encodes CASTSYDRGTEAFF.

On this clone itself: The same CDR3 arises from other DNA sequences in this sample as well. This chain links TRBV28 with TRBJ1-5; 8 nucleotides align to TRBD1. The CDR3 extends over 15 amino acids. Germline trimming cut 4 bases from V and 2 bases from J; bases unmatched to any gene: 4. Germline V gives CDR1 MDHEN, CDR2 SYDVKM. The CDR3 nucleotides read TGTGCCAGCAGTTCCGGACAGGGAGGCAATCAGCCCCAGCATTTT. The encoded protein is CASSSGQGGNQPQHF.

The genes are TRBV6-5 and TRBJ2-5, with 8 bases matching TRBD1. Germline V lookup: CDR1 MNHEY, CDR2 SVGAGI. V shed 5 bases and J 11 bases; nucleotides not matched to a gene: 13. This CDR3 comprises 14 residues. The CDR3 spells CASSRDRKILEQYF. The CDR3 DNA follows: TGTGCCAGCAGTCGGGACAGGAAAATCCTAGAGCAGTACTTC.

V is TRBV25-1 and J is TRBJ2-1; 8 bases agree with TRBD2. This CDR3 contains 18 residues. The V segment lost 1 base and the J segment 7 bases; nucleotides outside the gene matches: 15. CDR1 and CDR2 from the germline V gene are MGHDK and SYGVNS. CDR3 residues: CASSESVGAGGPRNEQFF. The CDR3 DNA sequence: TGTGCCAGCAGTGAATCGGTGGGGGCGGGAGGCCCCAGGAATGAGCAGTTCTTC.

This chain links TRBV5-1 with TRBJ2-5, with 10 positions matching TRBD2. This CDR3 region has 16 residues. V was clipped by 0 bases and J by 1 base; unmatched bases: 3. CDR1 and CDR2 (germline): SGHRS, YFSETQ. The CDR3: CASSLAASGGQETQYF. In nucleotides, the CDR3 is TGCGCCAGCAGCTTGGCCGCTAGCGGGGGCCAAGAGACCCAGTACTTC.

V is TRBV7-3 and J is TRBJ2-2, with 7 bases fitting TRBD2. The germline CDR1 and CDR2 sequences are SGHTA and FQGTGA. V gave up 5 bases and J gave up 5 bases; unmatched junction bases: 14. This CDR3 comprises 17 residues. Written as DNA, the CDR3 is TGTGCCAGCAGCCAACCGGGTCGATCTAGCGGAACCGGGGAGCTGTTTTTT. Translated: CASSQPGRSSGTGELFF.

The chain has TRBV6-5 and TRBJ2-2; either TRBD1 or TRBD2 may fit D (5 bases each). This CDR3 contains 16 residues. V lost 0 bases and J lost 1, with 9 bases in between. Germline CDR1 is MNHEY and CDR2 is SVGAGI. Here the CDR3 DNA reads TGTGCCAGCAGTTACTCGGCAGGGAGGAACACCGGGGAGCTGTTTTTT. Residues: CASSYSAGRNTGELFF.

The chain couples TRBV2 to TRBJ2-2, with D possibly being TRBD2 (5 bases). V was pared by 6 bases and J by 7 bases, with 12 bases between. Germline V gene lookup returns CDR1 SNHLY and CDR2 FYNNEI. The CDR3 consists of 13 residues. CDR3 residues: CASRGERGGELFF. In DNA, the CDR3 is TGTGCCAGCAGGGGAGAACGGGGCGGGGAGCTGTTTTTT.

The chain joins TRBV5-1 to TRBJ2-7, with 11 bases that match TRBD1. The CDR3 has 15 residues. The junction had 7 bases not matched to a gene; V was cut back by 1 base and J by 7 bases. CDR1 is SGHRS and CDR2 is YFSETQ in the germline V gene. This CDR3 is CASSLSGTGGSEQYF. Here the CDR3 DNA reads TGCGCCAGCAGCTTGTCCGGGACAGGGGGTAGTGAGCAGTACTTC.

This clone came up once. Other DNA sequences in this sample translate to the same CDR3. This chain uses TRBV5-1 with TRBJ2-3; D call uncertain. This CDR3 contains 14 residues. Trimming took 1 base from V and 2 from J, leaving 8 bases between them. Germline-derived CDR1 and CDR2 are SGHRS and YFSETQ. The CDR3 region is CASSLIGPTDTQYF. CDR3 coding DNA: TGCGCCAGCAGCTTGATCGGGCCCACAGATACGCAGTATTTT.

This sequence joins TRBV15 and TRBJ1-2; possible D gene TRBD1, 6 bases. CDR1 is LNHNV and CDR2 is YYDKDF in the germline V gene (reference sequence). Trimming removed 3 bases at V and 4 bases at J, with 15 bases between. This CDR3 spans 15 amino acids. The CDR3 region has the DNA TGTGCCACCAGCAGTATCGCAGGGGCCTTCTATGGCTACACCTTC. Protein product: CATSSIAGAFYGYTF.

The chain has TRBV7-3 and TRBJ2-3; D is unresolved. From germline, CDR1 is SGHTA and CDR2 FQGTGA. This CDR3 spans 15 amino acids. Trimming shortened V by 0 bases and J by 4 bases, and 11 bases separated the two germline ends. CDR3 coding DNA: TGTGCCAGCAGCTTAACGACTGCTGGGGCAGATACGCAGTATTTT. This gives the protein CASSLTTAGADTQYF.

The chain uses TRBV27 and TRBJ2-3; possible D gene TRBD2, 6 bases. The CDR3 spans 16 residues. V lost 6 bases, J lost 8 bases, and 24 bases lay in between. The germline gives CDR1 MNHEY, CDR2 SMNVEV (reference sequence). In DNA form, the CDR3 reads TGTGCCAGCAGCGCGTTGCTGTCCCTTCCCGGGAGTACGCAGTATTTT. As protein: CASSALLSLPGSTQYF.

J is TRBJ1-2 and V is TRBV7-2; maybe TRBD1 (5 bases). Germline V CDR1 and CDR2: SGHTA, FQGNSA. The CDR3 has 14 residues. Between the trimmed V and J ends, which lost 3 bases and 4 bases, there was a span of 12 bases. Here the CDR3 DNA reads TGTGCCAGCAGCTTCCGACAGATTTTCTATGGCTACACCTTC. The encoded protein is CASSFRQIFYGYTF.

This rearrangement joins TRBV6-6 to TRBJ2-3; 8 bases agree with TRBD2. The CDR3 is made up of 15 amino acids. J gave up 3 bases and V 3 bases, and 5 bases lay outside the gene matches. Germline loops: CDR1 MNHNY, CDR2 SVGAGI (reference sequence). The CDR3 loop is CASSYPRGRTDTQYF. Written as DNA, the CDR3 is TGTGCCAGCAGTTATCCCCGCGGGAGGACAGATACGCAGTATTTT.

The chain carries TRBV10-3 and TRBJ2-7; 7 bases fit TRBD1. Trimming at V came to 0 bases and at J to 1 base, leaving 9 bases not matched to a gene. CDR3 length: 17 residues. Per germline, CDR1 ENHRY and CDR2 SYGVKD. Here the CDR3 reads CAISESRTGPLSYEQYF. In DNA, the CDR3 is TGTGCCATCAGTGAGTCACGGACAGGACCTTTATCCTACGAGCAGTACTTC.

J is TRBJ1-1 and V is TRBV7-7; no clear D. Germline V lookup: CDR1 SSHAT, CDR2 FNYEAQ (reference sequence). The V end was cut by 5 bases, the J end by 4 bases, with 11 bases between. The CDR3 runs 13 residues. The CDR3 bases are TGTGCCAGCAGCCCTCTCCTGGGCACTGAAGCTTTCTTT. Translated, it gives CASSPLLGTEAFF.

This clone appeared a single time. The sample has other DNA sequences that encode this CDR3 too. This chain joins TRBV6-6 and TRBJ1-2, with 12 positions matching TRBD1. The CDR3 totals 15 residues. V lost 5 bases to trimming and J lost 4 bases; unmatched junction nucleotides: 5. Germline CDR1 MNHNY, CDR2 SVGAGI (reference sequence). This CDR3 is CASSTGTGGVYGYTF. Written as DNA, the CDR3 is TGTGCCAGCAGTACAGGGACAGGGGGCGTCTATGGCTACACCTTC.

The CDR3 here is CASSRLGQSNQPQHF. The CDR3 DNA reads as TGTGCCAGCAGTCGATTGGGACAGTCGAATCAGCCCCAGCATTTT. This chain uses TRBV6-6 with TRBJ1-5; the match to TRBD1 covers 7 bases. V shed 5 bases and J 4 bases; nucleotides not matched to a gene: 8. The CDR3 consists of 15 residues. Germline CDR1 and CDR2: MNHNY and SVGAGI (reference sequence).

The V and J genes are TRBV18 and TRBJ2-7; D call uncertain. The CDR3 extends over 14 amino acids. Germline V gene data show CDR1 as KGHSH and CDR2 as LQKENI. Trimming removed 3 bases from V and 0 bases from J, with 9 bases in between. CDR3 loop: CASSPTTVSYEQYF. Here the CDR3 DNA reads TGTGCCAGCTCACCGACCACCGTCTCCTACGAGCAGTACTTC.

This clone was counted once. This rearrangement joins TRBV28 to TRBJ1-4; the D gene is possibly TRBD1 (6 bases). V was trimmed by 3 bases and J by 0 bases, leaving 11 bases between them. Germline CDR1 reads MDHEN; CDR2 reads SYDVKM. The CDR3 is 16 residues long. The CDR3, as DNA: TGTGCCAGCAGTTTGTGGACAGTTGCAACTAATGAAAAACTGTTTTTT. Protein: CASSLWTVATNEKLFF. The full variable domain, rest sourced from reference TRBV28 and TRBJ1-4, is DVKVTQSSRYLVKRTGEKVFLECVQDMDHENMFWYRQDPGLGLRLIYFSYDVKMKEKGDIPEGYSVSREKKERFSLILESASTNQTSMYLCASSLWTVATNEKLFFGSGTQLSVL.

This chain uses TRBV5-4 with TRBJ2-3; D remains unclear. The germline gives CDR1 SGHNT, CDR2 YYREEE (reference sequence). The CDR3 loop spans 15 amino acids. V lost 5 bases to trimming and J lost 0 bases, with 13 bases between them. This CDR3 reads CASSSAVSSTDTQYF. CDR3 bases: TGTGCCAGCAGTTCGGCGGTCTCAAGCACAGATACGCAGTATTTT.

The chain carries TRBV19 and TRBJ1-2; D perhaps matches TRBD1 (5 bases). The V gene lost 6 bases and the J gene lost 5 bases, with 19 bases spanning the gap. This CDR3 is built from 15 residues. Germline CDR1 is LNHDA and CDR2 is SQIVND (reference sequence). The CDR3: CASREAPSREYGYTF. The CDR3 nucleotides read TGTGCCAGTAGGGAGGCTCCGAGCAGGGAGTATGGCTACACCTTC. Combining the CDR3 with reference TRBV19 and TRBJ1-2 gives the whole variable domain DGGITQSPKYLFRKEGQNVTLSCEQNLNHDAMYWYRQDPGQGLRLIYYSQIVNDFQKGDIAEGYSVSREKKESFPLTVTSAQKNPTAFYLCASREAPSREYGYTFGSGTRLTVV.

This clone has just one count. The chain employs TRBV5-1 and TRBJ1-4; maybe TRBD1 (5 bases). Germline lookup yields CDR1 SGHRS and CDR2 YFSETQ. The CDR3 has 16 amino acids. Trimming pared 1 base from V and 4 bases from J, leaving 14 bases between. CDR3 DNA sequence: TGCGCCAGCAGCTTGCAGGGAGGACGGAGTAATGAAAAACTGTTTTTT. This sequence encodes CASSLQGGRSNEKLFF.

The chain employs TRBV5-4 and TRBJ2-1, with a tentative D call TRBD2 (6 bases). V was clipped by 1 base and J by 0 bases, with 11 bases between them. This CDR3 region has 16 residues. The germline gives CDR1 SGHNT, CDR2 YYREEE (reference sequence). For the CDR3, the DNA is TGTGCCAGCAGCTTGTCCGGGACTCACTCCTACAATGAGCAGTTCTTC. Translated: CASSLSGTHSYNEQFF.